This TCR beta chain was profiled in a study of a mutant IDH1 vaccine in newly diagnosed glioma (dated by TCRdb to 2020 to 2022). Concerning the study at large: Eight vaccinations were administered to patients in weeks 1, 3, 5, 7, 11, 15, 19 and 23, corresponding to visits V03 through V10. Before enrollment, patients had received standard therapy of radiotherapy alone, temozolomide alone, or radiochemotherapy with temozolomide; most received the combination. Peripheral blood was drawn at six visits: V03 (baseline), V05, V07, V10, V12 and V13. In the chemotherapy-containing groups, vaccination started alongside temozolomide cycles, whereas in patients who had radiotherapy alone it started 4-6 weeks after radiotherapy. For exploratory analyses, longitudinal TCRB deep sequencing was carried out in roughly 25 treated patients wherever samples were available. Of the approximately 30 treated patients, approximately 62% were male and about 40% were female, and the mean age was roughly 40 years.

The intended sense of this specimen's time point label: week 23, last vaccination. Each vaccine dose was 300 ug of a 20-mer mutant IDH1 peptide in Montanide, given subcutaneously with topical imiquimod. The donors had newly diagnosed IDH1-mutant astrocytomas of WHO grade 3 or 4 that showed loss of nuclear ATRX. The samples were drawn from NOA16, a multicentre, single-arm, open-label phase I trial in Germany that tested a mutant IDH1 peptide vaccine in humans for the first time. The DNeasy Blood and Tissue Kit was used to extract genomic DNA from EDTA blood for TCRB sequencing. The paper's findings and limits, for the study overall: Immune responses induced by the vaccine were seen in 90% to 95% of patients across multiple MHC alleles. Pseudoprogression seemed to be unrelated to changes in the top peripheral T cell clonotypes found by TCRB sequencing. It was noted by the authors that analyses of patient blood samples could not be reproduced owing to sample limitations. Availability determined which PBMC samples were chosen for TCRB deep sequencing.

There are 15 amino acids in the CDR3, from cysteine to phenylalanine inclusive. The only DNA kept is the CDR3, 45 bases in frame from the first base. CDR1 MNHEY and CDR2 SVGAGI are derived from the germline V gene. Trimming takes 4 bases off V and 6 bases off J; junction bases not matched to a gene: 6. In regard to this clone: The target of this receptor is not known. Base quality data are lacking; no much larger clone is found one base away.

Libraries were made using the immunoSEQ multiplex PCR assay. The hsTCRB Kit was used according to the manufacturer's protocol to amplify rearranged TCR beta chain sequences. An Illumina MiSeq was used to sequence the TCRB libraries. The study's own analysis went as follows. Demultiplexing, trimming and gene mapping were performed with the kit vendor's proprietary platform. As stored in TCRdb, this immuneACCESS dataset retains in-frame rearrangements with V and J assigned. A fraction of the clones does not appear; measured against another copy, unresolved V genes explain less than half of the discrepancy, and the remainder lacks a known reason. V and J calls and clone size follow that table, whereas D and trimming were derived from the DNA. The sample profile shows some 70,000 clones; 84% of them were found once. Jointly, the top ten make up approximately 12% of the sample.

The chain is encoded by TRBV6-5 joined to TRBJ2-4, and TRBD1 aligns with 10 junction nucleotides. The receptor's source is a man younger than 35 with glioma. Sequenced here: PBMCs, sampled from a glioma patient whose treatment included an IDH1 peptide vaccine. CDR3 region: CASSSRTGGGNIQYF. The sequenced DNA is TGTGCCAGCAGTTCCCGGACAGGGGGGGGAAACATTCAGTACTTC.